Shown below are 13 T cell receptor beta chains from a single sample sequenced in a study of CD8+ T cells in alopecia areata. Isolated RNA was reverse transcribed into cDNA used as the sequencing template. Repertoires were generated with immunoSEQ multiplex PCR, while TCRdb's copy carries only in-frame clones and drops some. The profile shows more than 100,000 clones, roughly 54% of them singletons. This specimen consisted of CD4+ T cells sorted from blood, obtained at week 0. These receptors were collected from a human donor with alopecia areata.

The chain uses TRBV9 and TRBJ2-3, with TRBD1 matching 9 bases. CDR3 size: 16 residues. Germline V gene data show CDR1 as SGDLS and CDR2 as YYNGEE. Losses at the gene ends were 0 bases for V and 2 bases for J; bases not matched to a gene: 4. This CDR3 is CASSVVGQGFTDTQYF. The CDR3 DNA reads TGTGCCAGCAGCGTAGTCGGACAGGGGTTCACAGATACGCAGTATTTT.

The CDR3 protein is CASSLGTGFSYEQYF. Here the CDR3 DNA reads TGCGCCAGCAGCTTGGGGACAGGTTTCTCCTACGAGCAGTACTTC. This chain links TRBV5-1 with TRBJ2-7; TRBD1 matches 7 bases. The CDR3 totals 15 residues. The ends lost 0 bases at V and 0 bases at J; junction bases unmatched: 3. CDR1 and CDR2 from the germline V gene are SGHRS and YFSETQ.

The chain employs TRBV5-6 and TRBJ1-1, with 7 positions matching TRBD1. Trimming at V came to 4 bases and at J to 1 base, leaving 7 bases not matched to a gene. The CDR3 length is 15 residues. Per the germline V gene, CDR1 is SGHDT and CDR2 is YYEEEE. In DNA form, the CDR3 reads TGTGCCAGCAGCCCGTTACAGGGGTGGAACACTGAAGCTTTCTTT. Its protein is CASSPLQGWNTEAFF.

The chain combines TRBV5-4 with TRBJ2-6; 10 bases fit TRBD1. Germline V gene sequence: CDR1 SGHNT, CDR2 YYREEE (reference sequence). CDR3 size: 17 residues. Losses at the gene ends were 5 bases for V and 2 bases for J; bases not matched to a gene: 7. This CDR3 is CASSSGQGVTGANVLTF. DNA for the CDR3: TGTGCCAGCAGTTCAGGACAGGGGGTAACTGGGGCCAACGTCCTGACTTTC.

The chain uses TRBV6-6 and TRBJ2-2, with TRBD2 identical over 8 bases. The CDR3 totals 15 residues. The germline CDR1 and CDR2 sequences are MNHNY and SVGAGI (reference sequence). The V segment lost 2 bases and the J segment 4 bases; nucleotides outside the gene matches: 3. CDR3 protein: CASSYPGTSTGELFF. CDR3 in DNA: TGTGCCAGCAGTTACCCCGGGACTAGCACCGGGGAGCTGTTTTTT.

This chain connects TRBV4-3 to TRBJ1-6; D remains unclear. The CDR3 has 15 residues. Trimming cost V 0 bases and J 14 bases, with 17 bases left between them. CDR1 is LGHNA, CDR2 YSLEER, per germline. CDR3 sequence: CASSQDGQAPATLHF. The CDR3 nucleotides are TGCGCCAGCAGCCAAGATGGGCAGGCACCAGCCACCCTCCACTTT.

A few counts support this clone. This chain connects TRBV11-1 to TRBJ1-5; perhaps TRBD1 as D (5 bases). The V end was cut by 1 base, the J end by 2 bases, with 9 bases between. Germline values: CDR1 SGHAT, CDR2 FQDESV (reference sequence). The CDR3 loop spans 15 amino acids. The CDR3 sequence is CASSLDGRGNQPQHF. For the CDR3, the DNA is TGTGCCAGCAGCTTAGATGGCAGGGGCAATCAGCCCCAGCATTTT.

Here the CDR3 DNA reads TGTGCCAGCAGTGAAATGGTACAGGGCAATGAGCAGTTCTTC. Amino acid sequence: CASSEMVQGNEQFF. This chain connects TRBV2 to TRBJ2-1, with D perhaps matching TRBD1 (6 bases). The ends were cut back, 2 bases at V and 6 bases at J, with 11 bases in the middle. CDR1 SNHLY and CDR2 FYNNEI come from the germline V gene. The CDR3 contains 14 residues. The complete variable domain, with remaining parts taken from reference TRBV2 and TRBJ2-1, reads EPEVTQTPSHQVTQMGQEVILRCVPISNHLYFYWYRQILGQKVEFLVSFYNNEISEKSEIFDDQFSVERPDGSNFTLKIRSTKLEDSAMYFCASSEMVQGNEQFFGPGTRLTVL.

V is TRBV13 and J is TRBJ2-7, with 7 positions matching TRBD1. The V gene end was trimmed by 4 bases and the J gene end by 4 bases; junction bases not matched to a gene: 10. From germline, CDR1 is PRHDT and CDR2 FYEKMQ (reference sequence). The CDR3 contains 15 residues. For the CDR3, the DNA is TGTGCCAGCAGCTCTCGACAGGGTGGGGAATACGAGCAGTACTTC. It yields the protein CASSSRQGGEYEQYF.

This clone was counted only a few times. The rearrangement links TRBV7-2 to TRBJ2-5; 9 bases are a match to TRBD2. Unmatched junction bases numbered 8, after V lost 5 bases and J lost 4 bases. This CDR3 region has 15 residues. Germline CDR1 is SGHTA and CDR2 is FQGNSA. The CDR3 DNA follows: TGTGCCAGCAGCGTAAATAGCGGGGGTGGAGAGACCCAGTACTTC. This translates into CASSVNSGGGETQYF. Looking up the rest from reference TRBV7-2 and TRBJ2-5 gives the full variable domain: GAGVSQSPSNKVTEKGKDVELRCDPISGHTALYWYRQSLGQGLEFLIYFQGNSAPDKSGLPSDRFSAERTGGSVSTLTIQRTQQEDSAVYLCASSVNSGGGETQYFGPGTRLLVL.

This rearrangement joins TRBV18 to TRBJ2-7; D is perhaps TRBD1 (6 bases). CDR1 KGHSH and CDR2 LQKENI come from the germline V gene. V was cut by 4 bases and J by 2 bases, with 9 bases left in between. The length of the CDR3 is 13 residues. The CDR3 here is CASSRTETYEQYF. The DNA of the CDR3 is TGTGCCAGCTCACGGACAGAGACCTACGAGCAGTACTTC.

The gene calls are TRBV7-2 and TRBJ1-5; D not certain. V was pared by 4 bases and J by 0 bases, with 10 bases between. Germline V gene data show CDR1 as SGHTA and CDR2 as FQGNSA. This CDR3 is built from 15 residues. Here the CDR3 reads CASSWIPGSNQPQHF. In nucleotides, the CDR3 is TGTGCCAGCAGCTGGATACCGGGTAGCAATCAGCCCCAGCATTTT.

V usage is TRBV5-1 and J usage is TRBJ2-2; 7 bases agree with TRBD1. CDR3 size: 14 residues. V was pared by 2 bases and J by 3 bases, with 1 base of the junction left unmatched. CDR1 SGHRS and CDR2 YFSETQ come from the germline V gene. The DNA of the CDR3 is TGCGCCAGCAGCTTTACAGGGGACACCGGGGAGCTGTTTTTT. It is translated as CASSFTGDTGELFF.